Each of the 32 T cell receptor beta chains below was sequenced from the same sample in a study of regulatory T cells in long-lasting Graves disease. Time point denoted: newly diagnosed GD, antithyroid drugs for less than 3 months. Scientists built the TCR library using RNA that was extracted from PBMCs. In building TCR beta libraries, iRepertoire HTBI primers were used together with Arm-PCR of CDR3 regions. TCRdb analysed the multiplex PCR reads with MiXCR anew, one entry per CDR3 protein. The repertoire holds about 560,000 distinct CDR3 sequences, with 15% to 20% as singletons. These records were also assigned to another study, of T cells in Graves' hyperthyroidism and ophthalmopathy.

The sample consisted of peripheral blood mononuclear cells (PBMCs), taken at new diagnosis, from a patient treated with antithyroid drugs. The receptors were gathered from a man in his late teens or twenties with Graves disease.

The chain combines TRBV6-1 with TRBJ1-1; perhaps TRBD1 as D (6 bases). Germline V CDR1 and CDR2: MNHNS, SASEGT. Trimming cost V 8 bases and J 2 bases, with 18 bases left between them. The length of the CDR3 is 15 residues. DNA for the CDR3: TGTGCCAGCTGGATCGGGGGCCGACTAAACACTGAAGCTTTCTTT. This codes for CASWIGGRLNTEAFF.

V is TRBV4-1 and J is TRBJ2-1, with 8 nucleotides matching TRBD1. Germline lookup yields CDR1 MGHRA and CDR2 YSYEKL. The CDR3 has 17 residues. J was trimmed by 2 bases and V by 0 bases; bases with no gene match: 6. The CDR3 region has the DNA TGCGCCAGCAGCCAAGAGCCCGACAGGGGCCCCTACAATGAGCAGTTCTTC. It yields the protein CASSQEPDRGPYNEQFF.

Concerning this clonotype itself: This likely comes from a read error, as the CDR3 has no conserved phenylalanine or tryptophan at its end. This chain joins TRBV6-1 and TRBJ2-7, with D possibly TRBD1 on 5 matching bases. V was pared by 6 bases and J by 0 bases, with 6 bases between. Germline CDR1 and CDR2: MNHNS and SASEGT. This CDR3 has 12 amino acids. The CDR3 spells CASRTDSYEQYL. CDR3 DNA sequence: TGTGCCAGCAGGACAGACTCCTACGAGCAGTACCTC.

Ten or more counts support this clonotype. The CDR3 sequence is CASSYFLPGQSSSPLHF. The DNA for the CDR3 is TGTGCCAGCAGTTACTTTCTTCCGGGACAAAGCAGTTCACCCCTCCACTTT. This sequence joins TRBV6-5 and TRBJ1-6, with D possibly TRBD1 on 6 matching bases. V gave up 1 base and J gave up 9 bases, with 19 bases separating them. The CDR3 is made up of 17 amino acids. CDR1 is MNHEY, CDR2 SVGAGI, per germline.

There are many counts of this clonotype. This chain links TRBV2 with TRBJ2-2; the match to TRBD2 covers 7 bases. The CDR3 covers 18 residues. Germline trimming cut 6 bases from V and 0 bases from J; bases unmatched to any gene: 13. Germline V gene lookup returns CDR1 SNHLY and CDR2 FYNNEI. CDR3 residues: CASSQTPERETNTGELFF. The CDR3 DNA reads as TGTGCCAGCAGCCAAACCCCCGAGCGGGAAACGAACACCGGGGAGCTGTTTTTT. Combining the CDR3 with reference TRBV2 and TRBJ2-2 gives the whole variable domain EPEVTQTPSHQVTQMGQEVILRCVPISNHLYFYWYRQILGQKVEFLVSFYNNEISEKSEIFDDQFSVERPDGSNFTLKIRSTKLEDSAMYFCASSQTPERETNTGELFFGEGSRLTVL.

The chain joins TRBV20-1 to TRBJ2-7; TRBD1 might be the D (6 bases). V lost 3 bases to trimming and J lost 6 bases, with 18 bases between them. Germline CDR1 DFQATT, CDR2 SNEGSKA (reference sequence). The CDR3 contains 14 residues. The CDR3 protein is CSARTGTGYVEQYF. DNA for the CDR3: TGCAGTGCTAGGACAGGAACCGGCTACGTCGAGCAGTACTTC.

This clonotype showed up just a few times. The rearrangement uses TRBV11-2 and TRBJ1-2; D may be TRBD1 (5 bases). The germline gives CDR1 SGHAT, CDR2 FQNNGV. V lost 1 base and J lost 8, with 14 bases in between. This CDR3 has 14 amino acids. Here the CDR3 DNA reads TGTGCCAGCAGCTTAGTAGCAGGGATGGACGGCTACACCTTC. Translation gives CASSLVAGMDGYTF.

The chain employs TRBV10-3 and TRBJ1-1; TRBD1 matches at 7 bases. J lost 0 bases, V lost 6 bases, and 4 bases had no gene match. Germline assignment: CDR1 ENHRY and CDR2 SYGVKD. The CDR3 has 14 residues. CDR3 in DNA: TGTGCCATCAGCCAACAGGGGATGAACACTGAAGCTTTCTTT. It translates to CAISQQGMNTEAFF.

V gene TRBV29-1 combines with J gene TRBJ2-7, with D possibly TRBD2 on 7 matching bases. There are 14 residues in the CDR3. Germline V gene lookup returns CDR1 SQVTM and CDR2 ANQGSEA. With 4 bases removed from V and 1 base from J, the gap between germline ends came to 14 bases. CDR3 sequence: CSVVPGRGSYEQYF. The CDR3 region has the DNA TGCAGCGTTGTACCAGGGAGGGGGTCCTACGAGCAGTACTTC.

The chain links TRBV5-1 to TRBJ1-1, with 7 positions matching TRBD1. The CDR3 extends over 15 amino acids. V shed 6 bases, J shed 0 bases, and the junction held 8 bases outside the gene matches. The germline V gene encodes CDR1 SGHRS and CDR2 YFSETQ. Written as DNA, the CDR3 is TGCGCCAGCACCTACAGGGGACCGGTGAACACTGAAGCTTTCTTT. Amino acids: CASTYRGPVNTEAFF.

The genes are TRBV20-1 and TRBJ2-7; the D gene is possibly TRBD1 (6 bases). CDR3 length: 13 residues. CDR1 DFQATT and CDR2 SNEGSKA come from the germline V gene (reference sequence). With 6 bases removed from V and 4 bases from J, the gap between germline ends came to 16 bases. The CDR3 nucleotides read TGCAGTGCGTGGACAGTTACCCCATACGAGCAGTACTTC. Encoded protein: CSAWTVTPYEQYF.

This clonotype occurred many times. This rearrangement joins TRBV20-1 to TRBJ2-3, with 10 bases lining up with TRBD2. Trimming took 0 bases from V and 7 from J; bases not matched to a gene: 10. The CDR3 runs to 16 residues. CDR1 and CDR2 from the germline V gene are DFQATT and SNEGSKA (reference sequence). CDR3 amino acids: CSARDRLAGATHTQYF. DNA of the CDR3: TGCAGTGCTAGAGATAGGCTAGCGGGGGCCACCCATACGCAGTATTTT.

This clonotype was picked up one time. Just one base apart from a much larger clone, this may be a read error. The chain couples TRBV14 to TRBJ1-1, with D maybe TRBD1 (5 bases). Trimming removed 4 bases at V and 3 bases at J, with 21 bases between. Germline V gene data show CDR1 as SGHDN and CDR2 as FVKESK. There are 17 residues in the CDR3. CDR3: CASSPKKTTVMDTEAFF. In nucleotides, the CDR3 is TGTGCCAGCAGCCCAAAAAAGACGACAGTCATGGACACTGAAGCTTTCTTT.

The chain carries TRBV28 and TRBJ1-1, with 7 bases that match TRBD1. Trimming took 5 bases from V and 0 from J; bases not matched to a gene: 6. The CDR3 is 15 amino acids. In germline, CDR1 is MDHEN, CDR2 SYDVKM. CDR3 nucleotides: TGTGCCAGCAGTCCCGGGACAGCTTTGAACACTGAAGCTTTCTTT. As protein: CASSPGTALNTEAFF.

This clonotype was counted at least ten times. The chain uses TRBV27 and TRBJ2-7; TRBD2 might be the D (5 bases). This CDR3 has 13 residues. In germline, CDR1 is MNHEY, CDR2 SMNVEV (reference sequence). V lost 0 bases and J lost 9, with 12 bases in between. The CDR3 loop is CASSLSSGNMQYF. In DNA, the CDR3 is TGTGCCAGCAGTTTATCGTCGGGGAACATGCAGTACTTC.

This clonotype was seen many times. CDR3 residues: CASSPGTSGYTDTQYF. The CDR3 DNA reads TGTGCCAGCAGCCCTGGGACTAGCGGATACACAGATACGCAGTATTTT. The chain carries TRBV9 and TRBJ2-3; TRBD2 aligns across 11 bases. Trimming at V came to 4 bases and at J to 2 bases, leaving 6 bases not matched to a gene. CDR1 SGDLS and CDR2 YYNGEE come from the germline V gene. The CDR3 is made up of 16 amino acids. The full variable domain, its missing parts supplied by reference TRBV9 and TRBJ2-3, is DSGVTQTPKHLITATGQRVTLRCSPRSGDLSVYWYQQSLDQGLQFLIQYYNGEERAKGNILERFSAQQFPDLHSELNLSSLELGDSALYFCASSPGTSGYTDTQYFGPGTRLTVL.

There are many counts of this clonotype. The CDR3 reads CASSSGLIYGEQYF. Here the CDR3 DNA reads TGTGCCAGCAGCTCGGGACTTATCTACGGCGAGCAGTACTTC. The gene calls are TRBV11-2 and TRBJ2-7; a possible D gene is TRBD2 (6 bases). Trimming removed 4 bases at V and 6 bases at J, with 16 bases between. The CDR3 runs 14 residues. Looked up from germline, CDR1 is SGHAT and CDR2 is FQNNGV.

CDR3 nucleotides: TGCAGCGTAGTCGAAAGGTGGGGGGAAACTGAAGCTTTCTTT. Its translation is CSVVERWGETEAFF. The chain recombines TRBV29-1 with TRBJ1-1; TRBD1 is a possible D gene (5 bases). In germline, CDR1 is SQVTM, CDR2 ANQGSEA. The V and J ends lost 6 bases and 5 bases respectively, with 19 bases between them. CDR3 length: 14 residues.

This clonotype was recorded at least ten times. This rearrangement joins TRBV20-1 to TRBJ2-1, with D maybe TRBD2 (7 bases). Trimming stripped 4 bases from V and 5 bases from J, with 18 bases between. Germline V gene sequence: CDR1 DFQATT, CDR2 SNEGSKA (reference sequence). CDR3 length equals 15 residues. This CDR3 reads CSATNRQGRDNEQFF. The CDR3 coding sequence is TGCAGTGCTACGAACCGGCAGGGGAGGGACAATGAGCAGTTCTTC.

Ten or more counts support this clonotype. V is TRBV12-3 or TRBV12-4 and J is TRBJ2-2, with D possibly being TRBD1 (6 bases). CDR3 size: 13 residues. V lost 3 bases and J 5 bases, leaving 7 bases between the germline ends. The CDR3 loop reads CASSFQGTGELFF. The CDR3 coding sequence is TGTGCCAGCAGTTTCCAGGGGACCGGGGAGCTGTTTTTT.

The chain recombines TRBV5-1 with TRBJ1-1, with TRBD1 matching over 10 bases. The CDR3 loop spans 17 amino acids. Germline trimming cut 0 bases from V and 4 bases from J; bases unmatched to any gene: 9. Germline-derived CDR1 and CDR2 are SGHRS and YFSETQ. The CDR3 bases are TGCGCCAGCAGCTTGGGGGGGACAGGGGAAATAACCACTGAAGCTTTCTTT. Residues: CASSLGGTGEITTEAFF.

This clonotype was observed a handful of times. The chain joins TRBV25-1 to TRBJ2-7; D might be TRBD2 (6 bases). The germline V gene has CDR1 MGHDK and CDR2 SYGVNS. There are 13 residues in the CDR3. V shed 6 bases and J shed 7 bases, with 16 bases lying between them. CDR3 in DNA: TGTGCCAGCAGCACGGGACTCCGGGAGGAGCAGTACTTC. Translating it yields CASSTGLREEQYF.

This clonotype was seen more than once but under ten times. The CDR3 does not close with the conserved phenylalanine or tryptophan, likely indicating a read error. This rearrangement joins TRBV19 to TRBJ2-1; D perhaps matches TRBD1 (5 bases). CDR3 length equals 14 residues. Germline V gene lookup returns CDR1 LNHDA and CDR2 SQIVND (reference sequence). Trimming took 6 bases from V and 3 from J, leaving 12 bases between them. CDR3 coding DNA: TGTGCCAGTAGCGGCAGGCAGGGCTACAATGAGCAGTTCCTC. Encoded protein: CASSGRQGYNEQFL.

This clonotype was seen at least ten times. J is TRBJ1-2 and V is TRBV20-1; 10 bases are a match to TRBD1. The CDR3 runs 16 residues. Germline V lookup: CDR1 DFQATT, CDR2 SNEGSKA (reference sequence). J was trimmed by 7 bases and V by 4 bases; bases with no gene match: 15. The CDR3 DNA reads TGCAGTGCTACTGTGACAGGGGGCGCAGGGAGAATTGGCTACACCTTC. This sequence encodes CSATVTGGAGRIGYTF.

This clonotype was observed at least ten times. The rearrangement joins TRBV6-1 to TRBJ1-1; TRBD1 might be the D (6 bases). Germline loops: CDR1 MNHNS, CDR2 SASEGT. V was cut by 5 bases and J by 4 bases, with 17 bases left in between. This CDR3 contains 15 residues. The CDR3 DNA reads as TGTGCCAGCAGTCCCAGGTGGGGGGGCGGCACTGAAGCTTTCTTT. It encodes CASSPRWGGGTEAFF.

This clonotype was recorded many times. The gene calls are TRBV30 and TRBJ1-2; D is perhaps TRBD1 (5 bases). V was pared by 1 base and J by 5 bases, with 11 bases between. Germline V gene lookup returns CDR1 GTSNPN and CDR2 SVGIG (reference sequence). The CDR3 is made up of 13 amino acids. The CDR3 DNA is TGTGCCTGGAGTGCTAACGGGGCTTATGGCTACACCTTC. Translated, it gives CAWSANGAYGYTF.

Ten or more counts support this clonotype. This chain links TRBV18 with TRBJ2-5, with TRBD2 identical over 15 bases. Germline CDR1 KGHSH, CDR2 LQKENI. The CDR3 extends over 16 amino acids. Trimming cost V 8 bases and J 5 bases; bases outside gene matches: 9. The CDR3 here is CASSPGLAGGGETQYF. As DNA, the CDR3 is TGTGCCAGCAGCCCCGGACTAGCGGGAGGGGGGGAGACCCAGTACTTC.

This clonotype has a count of ten or more. The CDR3 protein is CSPLGVVDSPLHF. The CDR3 bases are TGCAGTCCCCTGGGGGTGGTCGATTCACCCCTCCACTTT. The chain couples TRBV20-1 to TRBJ1-6; D is perhaps TRBD1 (5 bases). Germline V gene sequence: CDR1 DFQATT, CDR2 SNEGSKA (reference sequence). Deletions cut 8 bases from V and 8 bases from J, with 16 bases between. The CDR3 contains 13 residues.

This clonotype was observed a handful of times. The rearrangement joins TRBV19 to TRBJ1-2, with no clear D. The CDR3 consists of 17 residues. The V gene lost 3 bases and the J gene lost 8 bases, with 25 bases spanning the gap. Germline V gene data show CDR1 as LNHDA and CDR2 as SQIVND (reference sequence). This CDR3 is CASSMIANTVSTEGYTF. The CDR3, as DNA: TGTGCCAGTAGTATGATTGCGAATACAGTTTCAACGGAAGGCTACACCTTC.

This clonotype was counted many times. The rearrangement uses TRBV7-3 and TRBJ2-1; 7 bases line up with TRBD2. Trimming took 5 bases from V and 7 from J; bases not matched to a gene: 8. The CDR3 extends over 14 amino acids. The germline V gene has CDR1 SGHTA and CDR2 FQGTGA. The CDR3 bases are TGTGCCAGCAGCCCCCACCCGGGAGGAAATGAGCAGTTCTTC. This translates into CASSPHPGGNEQFF.

This clonotype was seen repeatedly, ten times or more. The chain employs TRBV28 and TRBJ2-7; D remains ambiguous. Trimming took off 4 bases at V and 6 bases at J, with 13 bases between the two ends. The germline gives CDR1 MDHEN, CDR2 SYDVKM. This CDR3 comprises 13 residues. The CDR3 DNA reads TGTGCCAGCAGTTACCTACGGACCGCCGAGCAGTACTTC. Its translation is CASSYLRTAEQYF.

Only a few counts were recorded for this clonotype. The chain employs TRBV5-4 and TRBJ2-6, with D unresolved. Germline-derived CDR1 and CDR2 are SGHNT and YYREEE (reference sequence). The V gene lost 3 bases and the J gene lost 14 bases, with 12 bases spanning the gap. This CDR3 spans 12 amino acids. In DNA, the CDR3 is TGTGCCAGCAGCTATCCCGAGGAACTCCTGACTTTC. It encodes CASSYPEELLTF.